These 29 T cell receptor beta chains share one sample of origin, sequenced in a study of cytomegalovirus exposure and HLA in healthy donors. PCR primers comprised 60 Vbeta and 13 Jbeta primers. Assay: immunoSEQ multiplex PCR; the TCRdb copy retains only in-frame clones and omits some. The sample contains more than 150,000 clones, approximately 84% of which appear only once. Sequencing input: PBMCs. These receptors came from a girl between 5 and 17 years old in good health and CMV-seropositive.

This clone was seen more than once but under ten times. V is TRBV6-6 and J is TRBJ2-7; weak D call: TRBD1 (5 bases). Trimming cost V 6 bases and J 3 bases, with 9 bases left between them. The germline gives CDR1 MNHNY, CDR2 SVGAGI (reference sequence). The CDR3 runs to 12 residues. The CDR3 coding sequence is TGTGCCAGCAGACAGGACGGCTACGAGCAGTACTTC. Amino acids: CASRQDGYEQYF.

CDR3 region: CASSAYSNQPQHF. As DNA, the CDR3 is TGTGCCAGCAGTGCGTATAGCAATCAGCCCCAGCATTTT. The genes are TRBV27 and TRBJ1-5, with D uncertain. V was shortened by 5 bases and J by 0 bases, with 5 bases between the two germline ends. Germline values: CDR1 MNHEY, CDR2 SMNVEV (reference sequence). This CDR3 is built from 13 residues.

V gene TRBV27 combines with J gene TRBJ2-2; a possible D gene is TRBD1 (7 bases). The V gene's germline CDR1 is MNHEY and CDR2 SMNVEV (reference sequence). Trimming stripped 1 base from V and 5 bases from J, with 17 bases between. There are 17 residues in the CDR3. CDR3 sequence: CASSLFSFRGETGELFF. The CDR3 DNA sequence: TGTGCCAGCAGTTTATTTTCCTTCAGGGGGGAAACCGGGGAGCTGTTTTTT.

The chain employs TRBV4-2 and TRBJ2-7; 7 bases line up with TRBD1. Germline CDR1 reads LGHNA; CDR2 reads YNFKEQ. V was clipped by 2 bases and J by 7 bases; unmatched bases: 11. The CDR3 runs to 15 residues. The chain's CDR3 is CASSQFSEGAREQYF. CDR3 nucleotides: TGTGCCAGCAGCCAATTCTCCGAGGGGGCTAGGGAGCAGTACTTC.

This clone was recorded a few times. The rearrangement links TRBV11-2 to TRBJ2-1; no definite D call. V was pared by 2 bases and J by 4 bases, with 12 bases between. Per the germline V gene, CDR1 is SGHAT and CDR2 is FQNNGV. CDR3 length equals 15 residues. CDR3 region: CASSLRRRVYNEQFF. The DNA for the CDR3 is TGTGCCAGCAGCTTAAGGCGTCGGGTTTACAATGAGCAGTTCTTC.

The rearrangement links TRBV7-2 to TRBJ2-5, with TRBD2 matching 9 bases. Trimming at V came to 1 base and at J to 4 bases, leaving 10 bases not matched to a gene. The CDR3 extends over 17 amino acids. Germline lookup yields CDR1 SGHTA and CDR2 FQGNSA. The CDR3 DNA follows: TGTGCCAGCAGCTTAGTTGGTAGCGGGAGAGGTCGAGAGACCCAGTACTTC. Its translation: CASSLVGSGRGRETQYF.

The J gene is TRBJ1-1, the V gene TRBV29-1; 7 bases line up with TRBD1. Germline V CDR1 and CDR2: SQVTM, ANQGSEA. CDR3 length equals 12 residues. V was clipped by 7 bases and J by 1 base; unmatched bases: 3. The chain's CDR3 is CSGGQQNTEAFF. DNA for the CDR3: TGCAGCGGGGGACAGCAGAACACTGAAGCTTTCTTT.

This chain uses TRBV27 with TRBJ1-2; D is possibly TRBD1 (6 bases). Trimming pared 4 bases from V and 1 base from J, leaving 19 bases between. Germline loops: CDR1 MNHEY, CDR2 SMNVEV (reference sequence). The CDR3 is 17 residues long. The CDR3 spells CASSSNPGQQINYGYTF. The CDR3 nucleotides are TGTGCCAGCAGTTCCAACCCCGGACAGCAAATTAACTATGGCTACACCTTC.

The rearrangement uses TRBV7-2 and TRBJ2-1, with 7 bases identical to TRBD2. Trimming removed 3 bases from V and 8 bases from J; junction bases left unmatched: 16. CDR3 length equals 17 residues. Germline lookup yields CDR1 SGHTA and CDR2 FQGNSA. CDR3 loop: CASSFSLYLREPHEQFF. In nucleotides, the CDR3 is TGTGCCAGCAGCTTTTCTCTCTATCTGCGGGAGCCCCATGAGCAGTTCTTC.

The chain links TRBV4-2 to TRBJ2-5, with D perhaps matching TRBD2 (6 bases). V was clipped by 0 bases and J by 0 bases, with 8 bases between them. Germline V CDR1 and CDR2: LGHNA, YNFKEQ. The CDR3 has 15 amino acids. This chain's CDR3 is CASSQEGGYQETQYF. The CDR3 nucleotides read TGTGCCAGCAGCCAAGAAGGAGGGTACCAAGAGACCCAGTACTTC.

The rearrangement links TRBV7-9 to TRBJ1-1; 8 bases are shared with TRBD1. Germline assignment: CDR1 SEHNR and CDR2 FQNEAQ (reference sequence). The CDR3 runs to 16 residues. Germline trimming cut 6 bases from V and 6 bases from J; bases unmatched to any gene: 15. This CDR3 reads CASSPKWTGTYAEAFF. The CDR3 region has the DNA TGTGCCAGCAGTCCAAAATGGACAGGGACTTATGCTGAAGCTTTCTTT.

The chain's CDR3 is CASSVGTSGNGEQFF. DNA of the CDR3: TGTGCCAGCAGTGTCGGGACTAGCGGGAATGGTGAGCAGTTCTTC. V usage is TRBV27 and J usage is TRBJ2-1, with 13 positions matching TRBD2. Germline CDR1 MNHEY, CDR2 SMNVEV (reference sequence). The CDR3 runs 15 residues. Trimming removed 5 bases from V and 9 bases from J; junction bases left unmatched: 7.

This clone was seen only a few times. The CDR3 is CASSLITGETQYF. The DNA for the CDR3 is TGTGCCAGCAGCTTAATAACCGGGGAGACCCAGTACTTC. The rearrangement links TRBV7-9 to TRBJ2-5; no reliable D call. The CDR3 loop spans 13 amino acids. Germline V gives CDR1 SEHNR, CDR2 FQNEAQ (reference sequence). Trimming took 2 bases from V and 5 from J, leaving 9 bases between them.

This clone is a singleton in its sample. The chain combines TRBV10-3 with TRBJ2-3, with a weak D call TRBD1 (6 bases). CDR3 size: 15 residues. Germline V lookup: CDR1 ENHRY, CDR2 SYGVKD. The V gene lost 11 bases and the J gene lost 7 bases, with 25 bases spanning the gap. The CDR3 sequence: CAAQRWGPNSNTQYF. The CDR3 DNA sequence: TGTGCCGCCCAGCGGTGGGGGCCGAATTCAAATACGCAGTATTTT.

The genes are TRBV15 and TRBJ1-1; 7 nucleotides agree with TRBD1. With V trimmed by 4 bases and J by 1 base, 12 bases remained unmatched. CDR1 and CDR2 (germline): LNHNV, YYDKDF (reference sequence). The CDR3 consists of 17 residues. CDR3 DNA sequence: TGTGCCACCAGCAAACCCTTGTACAGGGGCGGGAACACTGAAGCTTTCTTT. It codes for CATSKPLYRGGNTEAFF.

The chain couples TRBV5-1 to TRBJ2-1, with D tentatively TRBD1 (6 bases). This CDR3 comprises 16 residues. Per the germline V gene, CDR1 is SGHRS and CDR2 is YFSETQ. V gave up 3 bases and J gave up 3 bases, with 16 bases separating them. The CDR3 loop is CASSSRAEGVYNEQFF. The CDR3 nucleotides read TGCGCCAGCAGCTCTCGGGCCGAGGGGGTCTACAATGAGCAGTTCTTC.

The table lists this clone with a count of one. Its ends do not fully match the called genes, so a read error is possible. The V gene is TRBV7-7, the J gene TRBJ2-7; D is ambiguous. CDR1 is SSHAT, CDR2 FNYEAQ, per germline (reference sequence). This CDR3 spans 13 amino acids. The CDR3 coding sequence is TGTGCTAGCAGCAGAGACATCTCCTACGAGCAGTACTTC. Translating it yields CASSRDISYEQYF.

The chain joins TRBV7-9 to TRBJ2-7; maybe TRBD1 (6 bases). Germline lookup yields CDR1 SEHNR and CDR2 FQNEAQ (reference sequence). This CDR3 is built from 15 residues. V was cut by 5 bases and J by 1 base, with 15 bases left in between. The CDR3 loop is CASSGAGTRSYEQYF. In nucleotides, the CDR3 is TGTGCCAGCAGCGGAGCCGGGACAAGATCCTACGAGCAGTACTTC.

The gene calls are TRBV6-6 and TRBJ2-7; D is undetermined. This CDR3 contains 15 residues. Germline V gene sequence: CDR1 MNHNY, CDR2 SVGAGI (reference sequence). V shed 0 bases and J shed 1 base, with 10 bases lying between them. The CDR3 region has the DNA TGTGCCAGCAGTTACTCCCCTTCGGGTTCCTACGAGCAGTACTTC. Its protein product is CASSYSPSGSYEQYF.

J is TRBJ2-3 and V is TRBV7-2; D is possibly TRBD2 (6 bases). Trimming pared 6 bases from V and 2 bases from J, leaving 15 bases between. This CDR3 region has 15 residues. Germline V gene data show CDR1 as SGHTA and CDR2 as FQGNSA. In DNA, the CDR3 is TGTGCCAGCAGGTGGCCGGGACTTTCCACAGATACGCAGTATTTT. Amino acids: CASRWPGLSTDTQYF.

The rearrangement links TRBV11-2 to TRBJ2-7, with 11 bases that match TRBD2. CDR3 length: 15 amino acids. Germline V gene lookup returns CDR1 SGHAT and CDR2 FQNNGV. The J segment lost 5 bases and the V segment lost 1 base, leaving 4 bases of the junction unmatched. The CDR3, as DNA: TGTGCCAGCAGCTTAGGGACTAGCGGGTCCCACGAGCAGTACTTC. It specifies CASSLGTSGSHEQYF.

V gene TRBV7-8 combines with J gene TRBJ1-2; 8 nucleotides line up with TRBD1. Germline assignment: CDR1 SGHVS and CDR2 FQNEAQ. CDR3 size: 14 residues. After removal of 10 bases from V and 0 bases from J, the junction contained 7 bases not matched to a gene. The CDR3 is CATSQGVANYGYTF. CDR3 bases: TGTGCCACCTCACAGGGGGTAGCTAACTATGGCTACACCTTC.

The rearrangement uses TRBV10-3 and TRBJ2-5, with TRBD2 matching 13 bases. Trimming at V came to 1 base and at J to 5 bases, leaving 4 bases not matched to a gene. The CDR3 has 16 amino acids. The germline CDR1 and CDR2 sequences are ENHRY and SYGVKD. The CDR3 is CAISELGLAGTETQYF. CDR3 nucleotide sequence: TGTGCCATCAGTGAGTTGGGACTAGCGGGGACGGAGACCCAGTACTTC.

The rearrangement links TRBV15 to TRBJ2-7; 10 positions agree with TRBD2. The CDR3 sequence is 14 residues long. Germline V CDR1 and CDR2: LNHNV, YYDKDF (reference sequence). Unmatched junction bases numbered 4, after V lost 1 base and J lost 7 bases. CDR3 DNA: TGTGCCACCAGCAGAGGGGTAGCGGGGGGAGAGCAGTACTTC. Residues: CATSRGVAGGEQYF.

A single count supports this clone. The chain couples TRBV25-1 to TRBJ2-7, with 7 bases matching TRBD2. Trimming at V came to 4 bases and at J to 0 bases, leaving 9 bases not matched to a gene. CDR3 length: 16 residues. CDR1 and CDR2 (germline): MGHDK, SYGVNS. CDR3 DNA sequence: TGTGCCAGCAGTGTAACTAGCGCCGAGCCCTCCTACGAGCAGTACTTC. As protein: CASSVTSAEPSYEQYF.

The J gene is TRBJ1-5, the V gene TRBV5-6; TRBD1 agrees at 10 bases. Germline V gene sequence: CDR1 SGHDT, CDR2 YYEEEE. The V and J ends lost 3 bases and 3 bases, in that order; junction bases with no gene match: 6. The length of the CDR3 is 16 residues. CDR3 nucleotides: TGTGCCAGCAGCTCCGGGACAGGGGACGCCAATCAGCCCCAGCATTTT. Translated, it gives CASSSGTGDANQPQHF. The full variable domain, in which reference TRBV5-6 and TRBJ1-5 provide the parts outside the CDR3, is DAGVTQSPTHLIKTRGQQVTLRCSPKSGHDTVSWYQQALGQGPQFIFQYYEEEERQRGNFPDRFSGHQFPNYSSELNVNALLLGDSALYLCASSSGTGDANQPQHFGDGTRLSIL.

This clone was observed a handful of times. At one end, the junction sequence differs from germline, possibly due to a read error. CDR3 coding DNA: TGTGCTAGCAGCTTAGAAGGGGCCCCTGGAGATACGCAGTATTTT. Translation: CASSLEGAPGDTQYF. J is TRBJ2-3 and V is TRBV7-7; a possible D gene is TRBD1 (5 bases). Germline V CDR1 and CDR2: SSHAT, FNYEAQ (reference sequence). This CDR3 is 15 amino acids long.

The V and J genes are TRBV2 and TRBJ2-7; 7 bases agree with TRBD1. This CDR3 is 13 amino acids long. The germline CDR1 and CDR2 sequences are SNHLY and FYNNEI. J was trimmed by 3 bases and V by 5 bases; bases with no gene match: 4. CDR3 sequence: CASSRDRIYEQYF. The CDR3 DNA reads TGTGCCAGCAGTCGGGACAGAATCTACGAGCAGTACTTC.

The V and J genes are TRBV30 and TRBJ1-2; D is uncertain. The CDR3 runs 15 residues. The V gene lost 8 bases and the J gene lost 5 bases, with 24 bases spanning the gap. The germline gives CDR1 GTSNPN, CDR2 SVGIG (reference sequence). Written as DNA, the CDR3 is TGTGCCCTTAGCGGCGGGCCCGTTATTGGGTATGGCTACACCTTC. It specifies CALSGGPVIGYGYTF.